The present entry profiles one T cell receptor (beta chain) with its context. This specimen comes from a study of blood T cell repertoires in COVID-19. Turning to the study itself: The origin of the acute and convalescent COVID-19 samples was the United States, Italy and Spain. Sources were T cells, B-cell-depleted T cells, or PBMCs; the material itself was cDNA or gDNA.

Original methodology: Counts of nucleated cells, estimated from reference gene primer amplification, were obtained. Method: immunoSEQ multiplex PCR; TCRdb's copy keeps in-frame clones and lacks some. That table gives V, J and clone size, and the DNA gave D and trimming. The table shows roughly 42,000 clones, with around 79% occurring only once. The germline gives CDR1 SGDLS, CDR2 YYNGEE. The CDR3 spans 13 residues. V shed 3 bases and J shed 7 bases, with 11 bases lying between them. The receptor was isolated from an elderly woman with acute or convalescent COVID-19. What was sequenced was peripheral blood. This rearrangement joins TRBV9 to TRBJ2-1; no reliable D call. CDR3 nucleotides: TGTGCCAGCAGCGCTAGAAGACGGAATGAGCAGTTCTTC. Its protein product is CASSARRRNEQFF.